This record looks at one T cell receptor beta chain sequence and its context. The data were taken from a study of beta chain features in type 1 diabetes. This CDR3 is built from 15 residues. Trimming left V 3 bases short and J 3 bases short, with 12 bases between. Germline assignment: CDR1 SGHRS and CDR2 YFSETQ. The entirety of the isolated RNA underwent reverse transcription, so expressed TCRB transcripts were sequenced. The repertoire was sequenced with immunoSEQ multiplex PCR; TCRdb's copy has only in-frame clones and lacks some. The top ten clones hold 1% to 1.5% of a sample with 130,000 to 150,000 clones, more than 9% of them seen once.

This sequence originates from a man in his late teens or twenties in good health. Specimen: naive CD4+ T cells from blood. This chain connects TRBV5-1 to TRBJ2-2, with D possibly TRBD1 on 6 matching bases. The CDR3 loop reads CASSSGAMDTGELFF. The CDR3 coding sequence is TGCGCCAGCAGCTCAGGGGCGATGGACACCGGGGAGCTGTTTTTT.